This passage covers 10 T cell receptor beta chains from one sample sequenced in a study of blood T cell repertoires in COVID-19 (dated by TCRdb to the early 2020s). To prepare the library, the immunoSEQ multiplex PCR assay was applied. In its TCRdb copy, this immuneACCESS table keeps in-frame sequences only and misses some clones. Where compared with another copy, unresolved V genes explain less than half of these, and the others have no known cause. For this sample there are 350,000 to 400,000 clones; more than 85% appear just once. Clones ranked in the top ten supply about 0.9% of the sample. Source material: PBMCs or T cells enriched from blood (not recorded which). Every receptor here comes from a woman between 40 and 55 years old who had been exposed to COVID-19.

The chain carries TRBV18 and TRBJ1-5; unclear D gene. The germline V gene has CDR1 KGHSH and CDR2 LQKENI. V was pared by 0 bases and J by 0 bases, with 3 bases between. There are 14 residues in the CDR3. The CDR3 DNA reads TGTGCCAGCTCACCACCCTATAGCAATCAGCCCCAGCATTTT. It encodes CASSPPYSNQPQHF.

This clone was counted a single time. The rearrangement links TRBV25-1 to TRBJ2-7; 10 nucleotides agree with TRBD1. Germline loops: CDR1 MGHDK, CDR2 SYGVNS. Germline trimming cut 2 bases from V and 2 bases from J; bases unmatched to any gene: 3. This CDR3 is 15 amino acids long. The CDR3 DNA sequence: TGTGCCAGCAGTGAAGCCGGGACAGGGGCCTACGAGCAGTACTTC. Its protein product is CASSEAGTGAYEQYF.

The rearrangement joins TRBV5-1 to TRBJ2-7; 7 bases are a match to TRBD1. The CDR3 consists of 16 residues. V shed 4 bases and J 4 bases; nucleotides not matched to a gene: 14. The V gene's germline CDR1 is SGHRS and CDR2 YFSETQ. CDR3: CASSLLIPRGSYEQYF. As DNA, the CDR3 is TGCGCCAGCAGCCTTTTGATACCCAGGGGGTCTTACGAGCAGTACTTC.

The V call is TRBV25-1, the J call TRBJ2-7; 9 bases fit TRBD1. Trimming removed 2 bases from V and 2 bases from J; junction bases left unmatched: 7. This CDR3 has 16 amino acids. CDR1 MGHDK and CDR2 SYGVNS come from the germline V gene. The chain's CDR3 is CASSEVRTGETYEQYF. The CDR3, as DNA: TGTGCCAGCAGTGAAGTCCGGACAGGGGAGACCTACGAGCAGTACTTC.

The V and J genes are TRBV12-3 or TRBV12-4 and TRBJ1-2; D call uncertain. The CDR3 extends over 12 amino acids. The V end lost 2 bases, the J end lost 11 bases, and 12 bases lay between the germline ends. CDR3 coding DNA: TGTGCCAGCAGTTTAATCCCAGGTGGATACACCTTC. Protein product: CASSLIPGGYTF.

The chain carries TRBV10-1 and TRBJ1-1, with D maybe TRBD1 (6 bases). Trimming left V 4 bases short and J 6 bases short, with 15 bases between. Germline V CDR1 and CDR2: WNHNN, SYGVQD (reference sequence). The CDR3 consists of 14 residues. Written as DNA, the CDR3 is TGCGCCAGCAGTGCAGGGGTCGACGACGCTGAAGCTTTCTTT. The encoded protein is CASSAGVDDAEAFF.

This sequence joins TRBV9 and TRBJ2-1, with D maybe TRBD2 (5 bases). The germline gives CDR1 SGDLS, CDR2 YYNGEE. V was clipped by 0 bases and J by 8 bases, with 24 bases between them. CDR3 length equals 18 residues. The CDR3 DNA reads as TGTGCCAGCAGCGTAGGGGATAGCTGGGAGTTGTTAGTGGATGAGCAGTTCTTC. Its translation is CASSVGDSWELLVDEQFF.

The sample holds one count of this clone. The chain is built from TRBV5-3 and TRBJ2-4; a weak D match, TRBD1 (7 bases). TRBV5-3 is an ORF, and what it does is uncertain. The V gene lost 8 bases and the J gene lost 0 bases, with 21 bases spanning the gap. The CDR3 sequence is 17 residues long. The CDR3 bases are TGTGCCAGCACAAGGAGGGGGCTGAGGCTAGCCAAAAACATTCAGTACTTC. As protein: CASTRRGLRLAKNIQYF.

The chain has TRBV9 and TRBJ1-1; D unclear. Germline V gene sequence: CDR1 SGDLS, CDR2 YYNGEE. V lost 4 bases and J 0 bases, leaving 19 bases between the germline ends. This CDR3 has 17 residues. In DNA, the CDR3 is TGTGCCAGCAGCATGACATCGGAGGTGGCCTTGAACACTGAAGCTTTCTTT. Encoded protein: CASSMTSEVALNTEAFF.

The chain has TRBV6-5 and TRBJ2-1, with TRBD2 identical over 12 bases. The V segment lost 8 bases and the J segment 4 bases; nucleotides outside the gene matches: 3. Germline CDR1 reads MNHEY; CDR2 reads SVGAGI. The CDR3 is 14 residues long. CDR3 sequence: CASRLAGVYNEQFF. CDR3 nucleotides: TGTGCCAGCCGACTAGCGGGAGTGTACAATGAGCAGTTCTTC.